The 15 T cell receptor beta chains below all came from one sample that was sequenced in a study of tumor-infiltrating lymphocytes in primary liver carcinoma. Starting material for RNA and DNA co-extraction consisted of about 17-31 mg of unsorted bulk tissue. Researchers generated TCR beta cDNA from approximately 500 ng of total RNA, relying on a constant-region primer. TCR beta libraries came from three nested multiplex PCR rounds using slightly modified ARM-PCR. With TRBV1-TRBV30 forward primers and a C-beta reverse primer, the first two PCR rounds were run for around 10 cycles each. One entry per CDR3 protein results from TCRdb running MiXCR on the multiplex PCR reads. Here the sample spans some 120,000 distinct CDR3 sequences, 64% being singletons. Sequenced material: liver tumor tissue from sampling region 3. Documented subset: tumor region T3, left-lateral pole. The receptors shown here come from a woman in her fifties or sixties with primary liver carcinoma and hepatitis B virus infection.

Comments on this clonotype: A read error may account for a junction end that differs from germline. The rearrangement links TRBV12-3 or TRBV12-4 to TRBJ2-1, with 9 positions matching TRBD2. The CDR3 runs 16 residues. DNA for the CDR3: TGTGCCGGCAGCCTACCATTAGCGGGAGAGATTGATGAGCAGTTCTTC. Its protein is CAGSLPLAGEIDEQFF.

This chain links TRBV10-3 with TRBJ1-6; 7 positions agree with TRBD1. Per the germline V gene, CDR1 is ENHRY and CDR2 is SYGVKD. The CDR3 covers 16 residues. V lost 6 bases and J lost 6; bases outside the gene matches: 11. Here the CDR3 DNA reads TGTGCCATCAGCGAGGCAGGGGGTGCATGTAATTCACCCCTCCACTTT. Protein: CAISEAGGACNSPLHF.

The table lists this clonotype with a few counts. This may stem from a read error, because a much larger clone lies one nucleotide away. The V and J genes are TRBV6-1 and TRBJ2-7; possible D gene TRBD1, 7 bases. CDR3 length equals 16 residues. Germline lookup yields CDR1 MNHNS and CDR2 SASEGT. Trimming pared 0 bases from V and 6 bases from J, leaving 18 bases between. The CDR3 reads CASSEASGEGAGEQYF. The CDR3 nucleotides are TGTGCCAGCAGTGAAGCCTCGGGAGAGGGGGCGGGCGAGCAGTACTTC.

This sequence joins TRBV30 and TRBJ2-3, with D unresolved. In germline, CDR1 is GTSNPN, CDR2 SVGIG (reference sequence). CDR3 length: 13 amino acids. V was clipped by 2 bases and J by 0 bases, with 6 bases between them. CDR3 protein: CAWSRDSTDTQYF. CDR3 coding DNA: TGTGCCTGGAGTCGAGACAGCACAGATACGCAGTATTTT. Complete variable domain (other parts from reference TRBV30 and TRBJ2-3): SQTIHQWPATLVQPVGSPLSLECTVEGTSNPNLYWYRQAAGRGLQLLFYSVGIGQISSEVPQNLSASRPQDRQFILSSKKLLLSDSGFYLCAWSRDSTDTQYFGPGTRLTVL.

V is TRBV11-2 and J is TRBJ2-4; no reliable D call. The ends were cut back, 5 bases at V and 7 bases at J, with 12 bases in the middle. The CDR3 has 13 residues. Germline assignment: CDR1 SGHAT and CDR2 FQNNGV. The chain's CDR3 is CASSHDSTNIQYF. CDR3 DNA sequence: TGTGCCAGCAGCCACGACTCAACTAACATTCAGTACTTC.

This clonotype was observed a single time. The CDR3 protein is CSVAYRGDYEQFF. DNA of the CDR3: TGCAGCGTTGCTTACAGGGGAGACTATGAGCAGTTCTTC. This sequence joins TRBV29-1 and TRBJ2-1; 7 bases line up with TRBD1. V shed 4 bases and J 8 bases; nucleotides not matched to a gene: 8. The CDR3 has 13 residues. Per the germline V gene, CDR1 is SQVTM and CDR2 is ANQGSEA.

This clonotype was detected once. At one boundary the junction diverges from the germline segment, which might be a read error. The chain is built from TRBV11-2 and TRBJ2-2; possible D gene TRBD2, 5 bases. Germline V lookup: CDR1 SGHAT, CDR2 FQNNGV. The CDR3 length is 12 residues. CDR3 in amino acids: CASRFLNGELCF. The CDR3 nucleotides are TGTGCCAGCAGATTCCTAAACGGGGAGCTGTGTTTT. Combining the CDR3 with reference TRBV11-2 and TRBJ2-2 gives the whole variable domain EAGVAQSPRYKIIEKRQSVAFWCNPISGHATLYWYQQILGQGPKLLIQFQNNGVVDDSQLPKDRFSAERLKGVDSTLKIQPAKLEDSAVYLCASRFLNGELCFGEGSRLTVL.

On this clonotype: This may come from a read error, since a much larger clone is one base off. The rearrangement uses TRBV5-4 and TRBJ2-1; 7 bases agree with TRBD2. Germline V gene data show CDR1 as SGHNT and CDR2 as YYREEE (reference sequence). With V trimmed by 7 bases and J by 5 bases, 12 bases remained unmatched. The CDR3 length is 15 residues. The CDR3 spells CASGRPAGRDNEQFF. The CDR3, as DNA: TGTGCCAGCGGCCGTCCAGCGGGAAGAGACAATGAGCAGTTCTTC.

There are many counts of this clonotype. The chain carries TRBV28 and TRBJ1-4; D is unresolved. The V and J ends lost 4 bases and 11 bases respectively, with 17 bases between them. Germline CDR1 and CDR2: MDHEN and SYDVKM. The CDR3 contains 14 residues. The CDR3: CASSSRGLGVKLFF. As DNA, the CDR3 is TGTGCCAGCAGTTCACGGGGTCTTGGGGTCAAACTGTTTTTT.

The chain uses TRBV12-3 or TRBV12-4 and TRBJ2-7; 15 nucleotides align to TRBD2. The CDR3 loop spans 18 amino acids. DNA for the CDR3: TGTGATAGCAGTTTCGGAAGGACTAGCGGGGGGGTTTCATACGAGCAGTACTTC. Translated: CDSSFGRTSGGVSYEQYF.

This clonotype turned up a few times. This chain joins TRBV7-9 and TRBJ2-7; 7 nucleotides line up with TRBD2. CDR1 and CDR2 (germline): SEHNR, FQNEAQ (reference sequence). Unmatched junction bases numbered 15, after V lost 2 bases and J lost 5 bases. The CDR3 spans 17 residues. The CDR3 sequence is CASSLNLFGLGFDEQYF. CDR3 sequence (DNA): TGTGCCAGCAGCTTAAACCTCTTCGGACTAGGATTTGACGAGCAGTACTTC.

For this clonotype: Possible read error: a much larger clone is one base away. The chain recombines TRBV5-5 with TRBJ1-1; D not resolved. CDR3 size: 14 residues. The germline V gene encodes CDR1 SGHKS and CDR2 YYEKEE (reference sequence). CDR3 residues: CASSSLTGNTEALF. The DNA of the CDR3 is TGTGCCAGCAGCTCGCTGACGGGGAACACTGAAGCTTTATTT.

The rearrangement links TRBV2 to TRBJ2-7; D might be TRBD2 (5 bases). The CDR3 runs 14 residues. Trimming removed 8 bases from V and 6 bases from J, with 20 bases in between. The germline CDR1 and CDR2 sequences are SNHLY and FYNNEI. CDR3 in DNA: TGTGCCAGCGTCTTAGCGCCGAAGACCTGCGAGCAGTACTTC. Amino acids: CASVLAPKTCEQYF.

This clonotype was recorded many times. The CDR3: CASRMGTGSTDTQYF. The CDR3 DNA reads as TGTGCCAGCAGGATGGGGACAGGGAGCACAGATACGCAGTATTTT. V is TRBV6-5 and J is TRBJ2-3, with 9 bases lining up with TRBD1. This CDR3 has 15 residues. The J segment lost 0 bases and the V segment lost 6 bases, leaving 4 bases of the junction unmatched. Germline CDR1 and CDR2: MNHEY and SVGAGI.

This clonotype has only a few counts. The chain combines TRBV28 with TRBJ1-2, with D hard to call. V was pared by 8 bases and J by 7 bases, with 8 bases between. The CDR3 spans 10 residues. The germline V gene encodes CDR1 MDHEN and CDR2 SYDVKM. The CDR3 spells CASGNSGYTF. The CDR3 nucleotides are TGTGCCAGCGGTAATAGTGGCTACACCTTC.